This record looks at one T cell receptor beta chain sequence and its context. Its matching antigen is unknown. Specified time point: week 23, last vaccination. Each dose of the vaccine consisted of 300 ug of mutant IDH1 20-mer peptide, with topical imiquimod. The V gene lost 5 bases and the J gene lost 5 bases, with 17 bases spanning the gap. The CDR3 is 15 residues long. In germline, CDR1 is SEHNR, CDR2 FQNEAQ (reference sequence). Assay: immunoSEQ multiplex PCR; the TCRdb copy retains only in-frame clones and omits some. The sample holds tens of thousands of clones, about 81% seen once. These data are taken from a study of a mutant IDH1 vaccine in newly diagnosed glioma. In the study overall: Vaccines began 4-6 weeks after radiotherapy alone, or with temozolomide cycles. Earlier therapy was either radiotherapy, temozolomide, or both, and most got both.

Findings and limits, study-wide: Among patients, around 95% showed immune responses induced by the vaccine.

This receptor was obtained from a woman aged 40 to 49 with glioma. Some clones in this sample may be carry-over from other donors' samples. Specimen: PBMCs, collected from a glioma patient whose treatment included an IDH1 peptide vaccine. The V gene is TRBV7-9, the J gene TRBJ2-3; D perhaps matches TRBD2 (5 bases). CDR3: CASSPGVYSEDTQYF. CDR3 coding DNA: TGTGCCAGCAGCCCCGGGGTCTACAGTGAAGATACGCAGTATTTT.